There are a few counts of the clone carrying this T cell receptor beta chain. The record originates from a study of CD8+ T cells in alopecia areata. Stated treatment: oral pan-JAK inhibitor, 5-10 mg twice daily. Samples from alopecia areata patients were lesional scalp punch biopsies and peripheral blood. Following extraction, RNA underwent reverse transcription to cDNA, which served as the sequencing template. The data were produced by immunoSEQ multiplex PCR, yet TCRdb's version contains in-frame clones alone and is incomplete. The data hold about 200,000 clones, with approximately 57% observed a single time. The germline V and J ends were trimmed by 4 bases and 1 base, with 14 bases remaining between them. The germline CDR1 and CDR2 sequences are SGHRS and YFSETQ. The CDR3 loop spans 16 amino acids.

The chain employs TRBV5-1 and TRBJ2-2; TRBD1 or TRBD2 may be the D gene (6 bases each). This TCR derives from a human donor with alopecia areata. The sequencing used CD4+ T cells sorted from blood, collected at week 4, from a patient treated with tofacitinib. CDR3 residues: CASSVGGTQNTGELFF. As DNA, the CDR3 is TGCGCCAGCAGCGTTGGAGGGACACAGAACACCGGGGAGCTGTTTTTT.